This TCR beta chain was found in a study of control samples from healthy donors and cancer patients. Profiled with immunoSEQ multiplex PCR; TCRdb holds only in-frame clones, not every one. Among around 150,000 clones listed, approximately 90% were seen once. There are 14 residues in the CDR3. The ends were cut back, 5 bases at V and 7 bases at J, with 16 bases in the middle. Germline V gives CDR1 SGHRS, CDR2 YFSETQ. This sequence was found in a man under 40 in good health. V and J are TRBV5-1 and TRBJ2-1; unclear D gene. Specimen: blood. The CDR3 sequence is CASRYSMDGNEQFF. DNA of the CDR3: TGCGCCAGCAGATATTCAATGGACGGGAATGAGCAGTTCTTC. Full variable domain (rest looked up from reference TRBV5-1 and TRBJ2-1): KAGVTQTPRYLIKTRGQQVTLSCSPISGHRSVSWYQQTPGQGLQFLFEYFSETQRNKGNFPGRFSGRQFSNSRSEMNVSTLELGDSALYLCASRYSMDGNEQFFGPGTRLTVL.